A single sample gave rise to the 28 T cell receptor beta chains below, sequenced in a study of T-cell reconstitution after alpha-beta-depleted transplantation in children. The TCRbeta library was prepared with unique molecular identifiers. One entry per CDR3 protein, called by TCRdb with MiXCR from the PCR reads. The table records some 300,000 distinct CDR3 sequences, 10% of them present only once. The material was PBMCs, obtained before TCRalphabeta/CD19-depleted stem cell transplant. The receptors come from a boy under two years old with acute myeloid leukemia, due to receive a stem cell transplant.

The table lists this clonotype with many counts. The rearrangement uses TRBV5-5 and TRBJ1-4; no reliable D call. The CDR3 length is 20 residues. Germline V lookup: CDR1 SGHKS, CDR2 YYEKEE (reference sequence). Trimming cost V 3 bases and J 0 bases, with 24 bases left between them. The CDR3 DNA follows: TGTGCCAGCAGCTCGCGAATGTACGACGGATGGAAGGCAACTAATGAAAAACTGTTTTTT. This sequence encodes CASSSRMYDGWKATNEKLFF.

This clonotype was counted ten times or more. This chain links TRBV10-3 with TRBJ2-3; D is unclear. V was clipped by 0 bases and J by 2 bases, with 9 bases between them. The germline gives CDR1 ENHRY, CDR2 SYGVKD. The CDR3 length is 15 residues. The CDR3 bases are TGTGCCATCAGTGAGTCCGTGAAAACCACAGATACGCAGTATTTT. Protein sequence: CAISESVKTTDTQYF.

This clonotype occurred many times. The rearrangement links TRBV27 to TRBJ2-7; 7 bases fit TRBD1. V shed 8 bases, J shed 2 bases, and the junction held 3 bases outside the gene matches. CDR1 MNHEY and CDR2 SMNVEV come from the germline V gene (reference sequence). This CDR3 has 12 amino acids. The CDR3 sequence is CASGTDPYEQYF. CDR3 nucleotide sequence: TGTGCCAGCGGGACAGACCCCTACGAGCAGTACTTC.

The chain combines TRBV27 with TRBJ2-1, with 10 bases that match TRBD2. The germline V gene has CDR1 MNHEY and CDR2 SMNVEV (reference sequence). J gave up 3 bases and V 7 bases, and 9 bases lay outside the gene matches. This CDR3 region has 16 residues. CDR3 sequence (DNA): TGTGCCAGCACTCCCCTAGGACTAGCGGACTACAATGAGCAGTTCTTC. This gives the protein CASTPLGLADYNEQFF.

This clonotype was detected many times. The chain uses TRBV5-5 and TRBJ2-1, with 7 bases fitting TRBD1. The V gene's germline CDR1 is SGHKS and CDR2 YYEKEE (reference sequence). The CDR3 sequence is 14 residues long. V trimming: 2 bases; J trimming: 6 bases; junction bases outside the gene matches: 5. CDR3 loop: CASSFSTGSNEQFF. The CDR3 coding sequence is TGTGCCAGCAGCTTCTCGACAGGGTCCAATGAGCAGTTCTTC.

This clonotype was seen repeatedly, ten times or more. V gene TRBV5-1 combines with J gene TRBJ2-7; D may match TRBD1 or TRBD2 (5 bases each). Trimming took 0 bases from V and 5 from J, leaving 18 bases between them. The germline V gene has CDR1 SGHRS and CDR2 YFSETQ. This CDR3 spans 16 amino acids. The CDR3 region is CASSLARRELGDEQYF. CDR3 in DNA: TGCGCCAGCAGCTTGGCCCGCAGGGAGTTGGGCGACGAGCAGTACTTC. The full variable domain, in which reference TRBV5-1 and TRBJ2-7 provide the parts outside the CDR3, is KAGVTQTPRYLIKTRGQQVTLSCSPISGHRSVSWYQQTPGQGLQFLFEYFSETQRNKGNFPGRFSGRQFSNSRSEMNVSTLELGDSALYLCASSLARRELGDEQYFGPGTRLTVT.

This clonotype was counted at least ten times. The gene calls are TRBV9 and TRBJ2-5, with D maybe TRBD1 (6 bases). CDR3 length: 14 residues. CDR1 is SGDLS and CDR2 is YYNGEE in the germline V gene. The germline V and J ends were trimmed by 3 bases and 4 bases, with 13 bases remaining between them. Here the CDR3 DNA reads TGTGCCAGCAGCGAATCAGGGGCTCGAGAGACCCAGTACTTC. As protein: CASSESGARETQYF.

This clonotype appeared many times. The CDR3 bases are TGTGCCAGCAGTCTGGGGACAGGTCAAGAGACCCAGTACTTC. Protein sequence: CASSLGTGQETQYF. The rearrangement joins TRBV12-3 or TRBV12-4 to TRBJ2-5, with 8 bases identical to TRBD1. The V gene end was trimmed by 5 bases and the J gene end by 2 bases; junction bases not matched to a gene: 4. This CDR3 is 14 amino acids long.

At least ten counts were recorded for this clonotype. The CDR3 region is CASRLNPNNEQFF. CDR3 in DNA: TGTGCCAGCAGGCTAAACCCTAACAATGAGCAGTTCTTC. This rearrangement joins TRBV2 to TRBJ2-1; D call uncertain. V dropped 6 bases and J dropped 5 bases, with 11 bases sitting between them. In germline, CDR1 is SNHLY, CDR2 FYNNEI. The CDR3 contains 13 residues.

Many counts were recorded for this clonotype. The rearrangement uses TRBV7-3 and TRBJ2-2; D remains ambiguous. The CDR3 loop spans 12 amino acids. Trimming removed 5 bases at V and 6 bases at J, with 7 bases between. Germline loops: CDR1 SGHTA, CDR2 FQGTGA. The DNA for the CDR3 is TGTGCCAGCAGCGTCTTGGCCGGGGAGCTGTTTTTT. Its translation: CASSVLAGELFF.

There are many counts of this clonotype. The junction shows a germline mismatch at one end, possibly a read error. The chain uses TRBV7-9 and TRBJ2-7, with D perhaps matching TRBD2 (6 bases). From germline, CDR1 is SEHNR and CDR2 FQNEAQ (reference sequence). The length of the CDR3 is 14 residues. The CDR3 here is CASSLGLRGYERFF. The CDR3 nucleotides read TGTGCCAGCAGCCTGGGACTGCGGGGCTACGAGCGGTTCTTC.

This clonotype was detected many times. The chain employs TRBV7-9 and TRBJ1-6, with 8 nucleotides matching TRBD1. This CDR3 comprises 14 residues. Per germline, CDR1 SEHNR and CDR2 FQNEAQ (reference sequence). Trimming removed 5 bases from V and 7 bases from J; junction bases left unmatched: 4. CDR3 sequence: CASSRGQGNSPLHF. CDR3 in DNA: TGTGCCAGCAGCCGTGGACAGGGCAATTCACCCCTCCACTTT. The full variable domain, completed using reference TRBV7-9 and TRBJ1-6, is DTGVSQNPRHKITKRGQNVTFRCDPISEHNRLYWYRQTLGQGPEFLTYFQNEAQLEKSRLLSDRFSAERPKGSFSTLEIQRTEQGDSAMYLCASSRGQGNSPLHFGNGTRLTVT.

This clonotype has ten or more counts. The chain carries TRBV29-1 and TRBJ1-1, with unresolved D. The CDR3 loop spans 11 amino acids. Germline values: CDR1 SQVTM, CDR2 ANQGSEA. The V end lost 3 bases, the J end lost 8 bases, and 10 bases lay between the germline ends. CDR3 nucleotide sequence: TGCAGCGTTGAGTGGGGTTCCGAAGCTTTCTTT. Translating it yields CSVEWGSEAFF.

This clonotype was seen at least ten times. The rearrangement joins TRBV7-8 to TRBJ1-6; tentative D call: TRBD1 (6 bases). Germline V gives CDR1 SGHVS, CDR2 FQNEAQ. V gave up 2 bases and J gave up 7 bases, with 9 bases separating them. This CDR3 has 14 amino acids. The CDR3 here is CASSLQGWNSPLHF. CDR3 DNA sequence: TGTGCCAGCAGCTTACAGGGGTGGAATTCACCCCTCCACTTT. Looking up the rest from reference TRBV7-8 and TRBJ1-6 gives the full variable domain: GAGVSQSPRYKVAKRGQDVALRCDPISGHVSLFWYQQALGQGPEFLTYFQNEAQLDKSGLPSDRFFAERPEGSVSTLKIQRTQQEDSAVYLCASSLQGWNSPLHFGNGTRLTVT.

In its sample, this clonotype was seen a few times. The final CDR3 position lacks the conserved phenylalanine or tryptophan, pointing to a likely read error. CDR3 nucleotide sequence: TGTGCCACCAGCAGAAGGGATGAGCAGTTCTTG. Amino acid sequence: CATSRRDEQFL. V usage is TRBV15 and J usage is TRBJ2-1, with D unresolved. The CDR3 is 11 residues long. V lost 2 bases, J lost 8 bases, and 4 bases lay in between. Germline-derived CDR1 and CDR2 are LNHNV and YYDKDF (reference sequence).

This clonotype has just a few counts. The chain uses TRBV7-9 and TRBJ1-1; no clear D. V dropped 1 base and J dropped 7 bases, with 10 bases sitting between them. The germline V gene encodes CDR1 SEHNR and CDR2 FQNEAQ (reference sequence). CDR3 length: 13 amino acids. Here the CDR3 DNA reads TGTGCCAGCAGCTTAGGGAAAACTAGTGAAGCTTTCTTT. Its protein product is CASSLGKTSEAFF.

Comment on this clonotype: One base away lies a much larger clone, so this may be a sequencing read error. The rearrangement joins TRBV29-1 to TRBJ1-5; D call uncertain. Germline V gene data show CDR1 as SQVTM and CDR2 as ANQGSEA. CDR3 size: 13 residues. DNA for the CDR3: TGCAGCGTTGGGGAGAATAGCAATCAGCGCCAGCATTTT. Translating gives CSVGENSNQRQHF.

Note on this clonotype: Given a much more abundant clone one base away, this may be a read error. No conserved phenylalanine or tryptophan is present at the end of the CDR3, so a read error is the likely explanation. The V gene is TRBV12-3 or TRBV12-4, the J gene TRBJ2-7; the D is unclear. The V gene lost 2 bases and the J gene lost 7 bases, with 9 bases spanning the gap. CDR3 length: 12 residues. CDR3 in DNA: TGTGCCAGCAGTTTATACGCCGTTGAGCAGTACTTA. Protein: CASSLYAVEQYL.

This clonotype showed up just once. A much larger clone lies a single base off, so this may be a read error. The gene calls are TRBV12-3 or TRBV12-4 and TRBJ2-4, with D perhaps given as TRBD1 or TRBD2 (5 bases each). Trimming took 5 bases from V and 1 from J, leaving 18 bases between them. The CDR3 extends over 17 amino acids. The CDR3 DNA sequence: TGTGCCAGCAGTGACCCGGGGCTAGCACGGGCCAAAAACATTCAGTACTTC. Translation gives CASSDPGLARAKNIQYF.

This clonotype was seen a single time. This may arise from a read error, as a much more abundant clone is one base away. The V gene is TRBV3-1, the J gene TRBJ2-2; 11 bases are a match to TRBD1. The germline gives CDR1 LGHDT, CDR2 YNNKEL (reference sequence). This CDR3 comprises 16 residues. CDR3 in DNA: TGTGACAGCAGCCAAGATGCGGGACAGGGGGCCGGGGAGCTGTTTTTT. Translation gives CDSSQDAGQGAGELFF.

This clonotype has only a few counts. This chain connects TRBV28 to TRBJ2-1, with 11 bases lining up with TRBD2. The V and J ends lost 1 base and 5 bases, in that order; junction bases with no gene match: 4. The CDR3 covers 16 residues. The germline gives CDR1 MDHEN, CDR2 SYDVKM. The CDR3 sequence: CASSLSLAGGHNEQFF. The DNA of the CDR3 is TGTGCCAGCAGTTTATCCCTAGCGGGAGGCCACAATGAGCAGTTCTTC.

This clonotype was seen repeatedly, ten times or more. Here the CDR3 DNA reads TGTGCCAGCAGTCTTACAGGGATCAATGAGCAGTTCTTC. This encodes CASSLTGINEQFF. This chain connects TRBV3-1 to TRBJ2-1; D may be TRBD1 (6 bases). Germline V gene lookup returns CDR1 LGHDT and CDR2 YNNKEL (reference sequence). Trimming took 6 bases from V and 6 from J, leaving 12 bases between them. The CDR3 sequence is 13 residues long.

In its sample, this clonotype was seen many times. The CDR3 DNA sequence: TGTGCCAGCAGTCCCCGCGTTGGAGGGGGGGAACAGCCCCAGCATTTT. Amino acids: CASSPRVGGGEQPQHF. The chain has TRBV28 and TRBJ1-5; possibly TRBD1 for D (6 bases). Deletions cut 5 bases from V and 7 bases from J, with 21 bases between. CDR1 and CDR2 (germline): MDHEN, SYDVKM. This CDR3 is built from 16 residues.

This clonotype came up many times. The V gene is TRBV5-1, the J gene TRBJ2-5, with D unclear. Trimming cost V 1 base and J 2 bases, with 9 bases left between them. Germline V gene data show CDR1 as SGHRS and CDR2 as YFSETQ. The CDR3 extends over 14 amino acids. The CDR3 here is CASSLLAFQETQYF. CDR3 in DNA: TGCGCCAGCAGCTTGTTAGCTTTTCAAGAGACCCAGTACTTC.

This clonotype was counted ten times or more. This chain joins TRBV28 and TRBJ2-7; 9 nucleotides line up with TRBD1. V lost 6 bases to trimming and J lost 5 bases; unmatched junction nucleotides: 14. This CDR3 spans 16 amino acids. From germline, CDR1 is MDHEN and CDR2 SYDVKM. The CDR3: CASRTLHRGLKNEQYF. Here the CDR3 DNA reads TGTGCCAGCAGGACCCTACACAGGGGGCTGAAGAACGAGCAGTACTTC.

V usage is TRBV27 and J usage is TRBJ1-1; the match to TRBD1 covers 10 bases. The CDR3 runs to 13 residues. V lost 7 bases to trimming and J lost 8 bases; unmatched junction nucleotides: 7. Germline lookup yields CDR1 MNHEY and CDR2 SMNVEV (reference sequence). The CDR3 reads CASTLGTGEEAFF. The CDR3 nucleotides read TGTGCCAGCACCCTAGGGACAGGGGAGGAAGCTTTCTTT.

The chain has TRBV12-3 or TRBV12-4 and TRBJ1-2; no reliable D call. The germline V and J ends were trimmed by 3 bases and 7 bases, with 15 bases remaining between them. The CDR3 is 14 residues long. The CDR3 bases are TGTGCCAGCAGTTTGGTACCGGGTCTGTCTGGCTACACCTTC. It yields the protein CASSLVPGLSGYTF.

This clonotype was counted ten times or more. The chain employs TRBV5-1 and TRBJ1-1; D gene uncertain. The ends were cut back, 5 bases at V and 3 bases at J, with 8 bases in the middle. CDR3 size: 12 residues. Germline CDR1 reads SGHRS; CDR2 reads YFSETQ. CDR3 coding DNA: TGCGCCAGCAGGTCCCCGGACACTGAAGCTTTCTTT. As protein: CASRSPDTEAFF.